This TCR beta chain was captured by sequencing in a study of cytomegalovirus exposure and HLA in healthy donors (dated by TCRdb to the late 2010s). Describing the broader study: An earlier analysis of roughly 500 of the donors reported over 250 Gb of sequence data and around 120 million unique TCR beta sequences obtained from roughly 180 million T cells. Genome-wide SNP genotypes for about 65% of the roughly 670 donors were used in a later genetic analysis, which treated that subset as a discovery cohort. All discovery cohort repertoires had been generated on a single sequencing platform. In the later analysis, no new phenotypic data were used to find candidate immune exposures; instead, reliance was placed on TCR beta sequences and their occurrence across donors. The study profiled the T cell repertoires of under 850 subjects by immunosequencing and related them to cytomegalovirus serostatus. Of the 300 to 400 genotyped donors, around 81% fell in the genetic ancestry cluster associated with self-reported Caucasian donors. HLA typing covered class I and class II loci at four-digit resolution. To study patterns of TCR occurrence, a later analysis re-analyzed previously published TCR beta repertoires from just over 650 donors and added high-resolution HLA genotyping. Among about 360 genotyped donors of the cohort, an average of around 240,000 unique TCR beta nucleotide sequences were sequenced per donor, around 20% of them non-productive. High-throughput TCR immunosequencing, statistical association of individual TCRs with disease status, and machine learning were combined to predict cytomegalovirus infection status. Typing coverage varied by locus: about 629-630 donors for A, B, C, DRB1 and DQB1; approximately 520 for DQA1; 600 to 610 for DPA1; around 490 for DPB1. Alongside the repertoire data, information on donor age, sex, ethnicity and CMV serostatus was compiled. Along with the approximately 600-subject first cohort, a separate validation cohort of roughly 110 different subjects was used. Approximately 310 gigabases of sequencing data and tens of millions of unique TCR sequences were included in an early release covering about 700 HLA-typed donors. An earlier analysis of around 580 of the donors used high-throughput TCR beta sequencing to judge whether each TCR beta V gene segment behaved as functional or pseudogenic. The study aimed to test whether cataloging public T cell receptors could reveal signatures of past pathogen exposure. Because of strong linkage in the cohort, roughly five DR-DQ haplotypes were treated as single units for association and clustering.

Libraries were built with the immunoSEQ multiplex PCR assay. For the multiplex PCR, a mixture combining 60 forward primers for TCR Vbeta segments and 13 reverse primers for TCR Jbeta segments was used. Amplification of the CDR3 region of rearranged TCR beta genes was performed with a multiplex PCR assay on genomic DNA. Amplified TCR beta libraries were sequenced as 87-base-pair reads on the Illumina HiSeq System. Regarding the original processing steps: A later analysis tallied tens of millions of unique TCR beta chains across the 640 or so repertoires, and some 10 million of those chains were shared by two or more donors. To remove PCR and sequencing errors, raw reads were error-corrected and collapsed into unique sequences using a nearest-neighbor algorithm that merged closely related sequences. V, D and J gene segments were assigned by aligning CDR3 sequences to IMGT reference sequences. For a sequence to be retained, a match of at least six nucleotides was required to both a V gene segment and a J gene segment. Rearrangements were called productive when the CDR3 lacked stop codons and stayed in frame with V and J; all others were non-productive. Following IMGT convention, CDR3 was defined as the stretch from the second conserved V-encoded cysteine to the conserved J-encoded phenylalanine. In an earlier analysis of 550 to 650 of the donors, sequences lacking an unambiguous match to a single V gene segment were excluded. An earlier analysis of about 600 of the donors called V segments functional above 56.7% productive rearrangements and segregating when the between-donor standard deviation exceeded 5%. To diagnose cytomegalovirus status from the catalog of TCR beta chain sequences, a statistical classification framework was built. V and J gene assignment, in a later analysis, came from comparing TCR nucleotide sequences with IMGT/GENE-DB human TR gene sequences. A later analysis assigned CDR3 sequences and most-parsimonious VDJ recombination scenarios with the TCRdist pipeline. In a later analysis, each TCR beta chain was defined by its CDR3 amino acid sequence together with its V-gene family, and reads without a unique V-gene family were excluded. To address suspected cross-contamination and a sequencing artifact, a later analysis removed roughly 640 highly shared, low-generation-probability nucleotide sequences. In a later analysis, a clonal expansion index was calculated for each public chain from normalized within-repertoire ranks of inferred template counts. Generation probabilities in a later analysis came from a VDJ recombination model fitted to out-of-frame rearrangements, and those results were checked against IGoR. A later analysis scored TCR-TCR, TCR-HLA and TCR-CMV co-occurrence with hypergeometric tests, applying a repertoire-size bias correction to TCR pairs. To estimate false discovery rates, a later analysis permuted the HLA or CMV assignments 20 times. A later analysis grouped co-occurring TCRs with DBSCAN, adding TCRdist sequence similarity when clustering within HLA-allele-positive subsets. For co-occurrence clustering, repertoires with fewer than 30,000 or more than 120,000 public chains were excluded, along with several repertoires with anomalous nucleotide sharing. What TCRdb holds here is the immuneACCESS table cut down to in-frame rearrangements. Part of the clones is not present; checked against another copy, under half of the missing clones reflect an unresolved V gene, and the others are unexplained. From that table come the V and J calls and clone size; the DNA was used to work out D and trimming. The sample table records 120,000 or so clones; roughly four fifths of these occur just once. Over 5% of the sample comes from the top ten.

Trimming accounts for 5 bases at V and 8 bases at J, while the number of junction bases matched to no gene is 5. From the germline V gene (reference sequence), CDR1 is SEHNR and CDR2 is FQNEAQ. There are 15 amino acids in the CDR3, from cysteine to phenylalanine inclusive. Only the CDR3 portion is preserved as DNA: 45 bases, with reading frame beginning at the first base. What the research found in general, with its limitations: In this cohort, only TCR beta chains were sequenced, and detectable features were limited by the absence of alpha or paired-chain data. A further reported finding was that TCR beta sequences accurately predicted the HLA-A and HLA-B alleles for most subjects in the first cohort. The authors suggested that the approach could potentially be generalized to other disease states and immunological phenotypes. Because some donors lacked HLA typing at each locus, the association tests relied only on the typed subset. The study listed approximately 160 TCR beta chains as associated with cytomegalovirus. According to a later analysis, parvovirus B19, influenza, CMV and Epstein-Barr virus appeared linked to several top co-occurrence clusters. Presence/absence analyses assumed roughly uniform sequencing depth across donors, an assumption that may not hold. In a later analysis, HLA-associated TCR beta chains were found to be more clonally expanded and to have lower generation probabilities than equally common non-associated chains. For the cohort, immune exposure information was limited to CMV serostatus. Most TCR sequences were observed very rarely across donors, whereas some public TCRs were present in many individuals. The 87-base-pair reads could not distinguish some IMGT-functional V segments, including TRBV6-2 and TRBV6-3, so those segments were excluded. A later analysis found that TCR association rates varied across HLA loci, with DRB1 alleles showing the most associated TCRs and HLA-C alleles the fewest. In a later genetic analysis, a missense DCLRE1C variant was associated with V-gene and J-gene trimming of TCR beta chains, and the association was replicated in an independent cohort. In a later analysis, most CMV-associated TCR beta chains were found to appear HLA-restricted, with HLA associations seemingly driven largely by CMV exposure. An earlier analysis of around 500 of the donors showed that most TCR beta V segments appeared in productive rearrangements either about 87% or about 30% of the time, which broadly matched IMGT annotations. Strong co-occurrence of HLA alleles, especially DR and DQ, made assigning TCR associations to individual alleles difficult. The classifier was reported to diagnose cytomegalovirus status with high specificity and sensitivity in both the original and validation cohorts. Because counts were too low, fewer than 20 rarely observed V segments, including chromosome 9 orphons, were excluded from the earlier analysis of 587 of the donors. Linkage disequilibrium might explain the correlated functional status among segregating V segments, but an unknown experimental factor could not be excluded. In a later genetic analysis, fewer N-insertions in productive TCRs were reported among donors in an Asian-associated ancestry cluster than the roughly 700-donor mean. A few of the identified cytomegalovirus-associated TCR beta chains were confirmed in vitro to be specific for cytomegalovirus antigens. The sequencing pipeline was judged likely to have produced a cluster of highly shared sequence variants as a technical artifact. In a later analysis, 15,000 to 20,000 TCR beta sequences were associated with specific HLA alleles at a false discovery rate of 0.05.

As to this clone: It lacks a known antigen. Base-call qualities are not available, and no considerably larger clone is one nucleotide away.

The cohort was made up of about 670 healthy bone marrow donors. At the time of sampling, all cohort members were nominally healthy, though unrecorded immune exposures were likely present. The donor was CMV seronegative and was included in the group of approximately 350 seronegative cohort members. A peripheral blood sample was collected from each donor, and TCR beta sequencing was performed on peripheral blood mononuclear cells. The Qiagen DNeasy Blood Extraction Kit was used to extract genomic DNA from the blood cell samples. The chain joins TRBV7-9 to TRBJ2-1, and 14 bases in between align with TRBD2. Sequenced: PBMCs. The TCR sequence derives from a middle-aged woman in good health and CMV-seronegative. The CDR3 here reads CASSPGLAGADEQFF. The DNA sequence is TGTGCCAGCAGCCCGGGACTAGCGGGAGCCGATGAGCAGTTCTTC.